Following are 5 T cell receptor beta chains from one sample sequenced in a study of lymphopenia after photon versus proton radiotherapy. The data were produced by immunoSEQ multiplex PCR, yet TCRdb's version contains in-frame clones alone and is incomplete. The sample lists roughly 18,000 clones; 70% to 90% were seen once. The input for sequencing was peripheral blood, taken from a patient treated with photon-based radiotherapy. The receptors stem from a woman aged 50 to 60 with pancreatic cancer.

The V call is TRBV11-2, the J call TRBJ1-5; TRBD1 is a possible D gene (5 bases). V was shortened by 0 bases and J by 2 bases, with 14 bases between the two germline ends. Germline assignment: CDR1 SGHAT and CDR2 FQNNGV. The CDR3 is made up of 17 amino acids. The CDR3 DNA sequence: TGTGCCAGCAGCTTAGAAGTGGGGGGGAATGGCAATCAGCCCCAGCATTTT. This codes for CASSLEVGGNGNQPQHF. The whole variable domain, remainder taken from reference TRBV11-2 and TRBJ1-5, is EAGVAQSPRYKIIEKRQSVAFWCNPISGHATLYWYQQILGQGPKLLIQFQNNGVVDDSQLPKDRFSAERLKGVDSTLKIQPAKLEDSAVYLCASSLEVGGNGNQPQHFGDGTRLSIL.

The chain uses TRBV5-6 and TRBJ2-5; 8 nucleotides line up with TRBD1. From germline, CDR1 is SGHDT and CDR2 YYEEEE. The trim removed 4 bases at V and 1 base at J, leaving 6 bases unmatched. The CDR3 runs to 15 residues. The CDR3 here is CASSRRGQGQETQYF. CDR3 DNA: TGTGCCAGCAGCAGGCGCGGACAGGGCCAAGAGACCCAGTACTTC.

This sequence joins TRBV19 and TRBJ1-1, with D tentatively TRBD1 (6 bases). CDR1 and CDR2 from the germline V gene are LNHDA and SQIVND (reference sequence). With 5 bases removed from V and 0 bases from J, the gap between germline ends came to 13 bases. The CDR3 length is 15 residues. CDR3 region: CASSVGQWMNTEAFF. In DNA form, the CDR3 reads TGTGCCAGTAGTGTCGGACAGTGGATGAACACTGAAGCTTTCTTT.

This clone was seen only a few times. This chain links TRBV11-2 with TRBJ1-1; D is perhaps TRBD1 (5 bases). Deletions cut 4 bases from V and 4 bases from J, with 13 bases between. The CDR3 length is 14 residues. CDR1 and CDR2 from the germline V gene are SGHAT and FQNNGV. As DNA, the CDR3 is TGTGCCAGCAGCTCGCTCAGGGTAGCCACTGAAGCTTTCTTT. Its protein is CASSSLRVATEAFF. The full variable domain, rest sourced from reference TRBV11-2 and TRBJ1-1, is EAGVAQSPRYKIIEKRQSVAFWCNPISGHATLYWYQQILGQGPKLLIQFQNNGVVDDSQLPKDRFSAERLKGVDSTLKIQPAKLEDSAVYLCASSSLRVATEAFFGQGTRLTVV.

The V call is TRBV7-6, the J call TRBJ2-5; TRBD2 agrees at 14 bases. The junction had 2 bases not matched to a gene; V was cut back by 2 bases and J by 3 bases. The germline CDR1 and CDR2 sequences are SGHVS and FNYEAQ. The CDR3 is 16 amino acids. The CDR3 region has the DNA TGTGCCAGCAGCTTAATGGGACTAGCGGGAGAAGAGACCCAGTACTTC. This translates into CASSLMGLAGEETQYF.